These 12 T cell receptor beta chains were sequenced from one sample in a study of CD8 T cells in Susac syndrome. RNA totalling roughly 0.45 to 1 ug underwent reverse transcription with random hexamers. TCRdb passed the immunoSEQ multiplex PCR reads through MiXCR, listing each CDR3 protein once. The table records 110,000 to 150,000 distinct CDR3 sequences, 95% of them present only once. Sequencing input: CD4+ T cells from PBMCs. All receptors come from a human donor with Susac syndrome.

V and J are TRBV20-1 and TRBJ2-1; D is perhaps TRBD2 (5 bases). V was pared by 6 bases and J by 7 bases, with 7 bases between. CDR3 size: 10 residues. Germline assignment: CDR1 DFQATT and CDR2 SNEGSKA (reference sequence). The DNA for the CDR3 is TGCAGTGCCCCGGGGAATGAGCAGTTCTTC. Amino acids: CSAPGNEQFF.

The rearrangement uses TRBV12-3 or TRBV12-4 and TRBJ2-3; D remains ambiguous. This CDR3 is 14 amino acids long. V lost 0 bases and J 2 bases, leaving 6 bases between the germline ends. CDR3 in amino acids: CASSLADHTDTQYF. The CDR3 DNA is TGTGCCAGCAGTTTAGCGGACCACACAGATACGCAGTATTTT.

This chain links TRBV29-1 with TRBJ2-2; D is possibly TRBD1 or TRBD2 (5 bases each). From germline, CDR1 is SQVTM and CDR2 ANQGSEA. Trimming removed 7 bases from V and 3 bases from J, with 12 bases in between. The CDR3 runs to 13 residues. CDR3 protein: CSAGTEYTGELFF. CDR3 nucleotides: TGCAGCGCTGGGACCGAGTACACCGGGGAGCTGTTTTTT.

The chain carries TRBV5-1 and TRBJ1-2; D unclear. Germline V gives CDR1 SGHRS, CDR2 YFSETQ. V was trimmed by 0 bases and J by 3 bases, leaving 9 bases between them. The CDR3 length is 14 residues. The CDR3 nucleotides are TGCGCCAGCAGCTTGGACGGGAACTACTATGGCTACACCTTC. It specifies CASSLDGNYYGYTF.

This clonotype was detected only a few times. The V gene is TRBV25-1, the J gene TRBJ1-5; weak D call: TRBD1 (5 bases). The CDR3 contains 13 residues. V lost 4 bases and J lost 4, with 8 bases in between. Germline V gene sequence: CDR1 MGHDK, CDR2 SYGVNS. The CDR3 DNA sequence: TGTGCCAGCAGTGGGCAGGGTAATCAGCCCCAGCATTTT. Encoded protein: CASSGQGNQPQHF.

This clonotype has more than one count but fewer than ten. The chain combines TRBV29-1 with TRBJ2-1; 7 bases match TRBD2. From germline, CDR1 is SQVTM and CDR2 ANQGSEA. The V gene end was trimmed by 7 bases and the J gene end by 3 bases; junction bases not matched to a gene: 9. The CDR3 has 14 amino acids. CDR3 residues: CSGRSGGFYNEQFF. DNA for the CDR3: TGCAGCGGGCGGTCGGGAGGCTTCTACAATGAGCAGTTCTTC.

This rearrangement joins TRBV10-1 to TRBJ2-1, with 8 nucleotides matching TRBD1. The CDR3 loop spans 15 amino acids. The J segment lost 6 bases and the V segment lost 5 bases, leaving 9 bases of the junction unmatched. The V gene's germline CDR1 is WNHNN and CDR2 SYGVQD (reference sequence). This CDR3 is CASSTDRGRSNEQFF. The DNA for the CDR3 is TGCGCCAGCAGTACAGACAGGGGAAGGTCCAATGAGCAGTTCTTC.

Only one count was recorded for this clonotype. CDR3 amino acids: CASSQERDEQPQHF. The CDR3 DNA sequence: TGTGCCAGCAGCCAAGAACGGGACGAACAACCCCAGCATTTT. This sequence joins TRBV4-2 and TRBJ1-5; maybe TRBD1 (5 bases). The CDR3 contains 14 residues. The germline V gene encodes CDR1 LGHNA and CDR2 YNFKEQ. Trimming took off 0 bases at V and 10 bases at J, with 13 bases between the two ends.

The chain couples TRBV5-1 to TRBJ1-1, with unresolved D. The CDR3 extends over 13 amino acids. CDR1 and CDR2 from the germline V gene are SGHRS and YFSETQ. V shed 3 bases and J shed 4 bases, with 10 bases lying between them. The CDR3 DNA follows: TGCGCCAGCAGCTCCCTCCGGAGCACTGAAGCTTTCTTT. This sequence encodes CASSSLRSTEAFF.

This rearrangement joins TRBV28 to TRBJ2-1; D perhaps matches TRBD2 (6 bases). Trimming cost V 8 bases and J 8 bases, with 7 bases left between them. Germline CDR1 reads MDHEN; CDR2 reads SYDVKM. This CDR3 is 10 amino acids long. As DNA, the CDR3 is TGTGCCAGCTGGGGGGATGAGCAGTTCTTC. Its translation is CASWGDEQFF.

The rearrangement links TRBV10-3 to TRBJ2-3; 14 nucleotides align to TRBD2. The CDR3 covers 15 residues. Germline CDR1 is ENHRY and CDR2 is SYGVKD. The junction had 6 bases not matched to a gene; V was cut back by 10 bases and J by 3 bases. The CDR3 loop reads CATRTSGGKTDTQYF. CDR3 nucleotide sequence: TGTGCCACGCGGACTAGCGGGGGGAAAACAGATACGCAGTATTTT.

This rearrangement joins TRBV7-8 to TRBJ1-1; D remains ambiguous. Germline V gene lookup returns CDR1 SGHVS and CDR2 FQNEAQ. The CDR3 extends over 12 amino acids. Trimming left V 1 base short and J 3 bases short, with 3 bases between. CDR3 loop: CASSLVYTEAFF. CDR3 bases: TGTGCCAGCAGCTTAGTGTACACTGAAGCTTTCTTT.